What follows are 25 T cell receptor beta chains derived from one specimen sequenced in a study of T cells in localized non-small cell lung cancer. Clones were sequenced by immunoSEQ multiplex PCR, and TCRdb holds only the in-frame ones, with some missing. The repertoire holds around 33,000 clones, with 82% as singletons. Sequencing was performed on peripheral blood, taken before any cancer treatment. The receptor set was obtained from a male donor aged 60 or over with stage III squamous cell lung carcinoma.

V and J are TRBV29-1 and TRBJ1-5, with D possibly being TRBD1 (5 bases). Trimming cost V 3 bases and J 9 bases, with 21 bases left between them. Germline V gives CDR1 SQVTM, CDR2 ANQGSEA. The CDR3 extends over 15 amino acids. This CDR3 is CSVDGRQNPSGPQHF. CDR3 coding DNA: TGCAGCGTTGATGGTCGACAGAACCCCTCCGGGCCCCAGCATTTT.

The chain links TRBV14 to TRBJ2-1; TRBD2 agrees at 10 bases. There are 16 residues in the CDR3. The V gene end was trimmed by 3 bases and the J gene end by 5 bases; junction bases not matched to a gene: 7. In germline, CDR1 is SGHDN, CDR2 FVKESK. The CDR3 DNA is TGTGCCAGCAGCCAGACGAGCGGGAGGGCGAACAATGAGCAGTTCTTC. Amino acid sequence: CASSQTSGRANNEQFF. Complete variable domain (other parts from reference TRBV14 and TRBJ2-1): EAGVTQFPSHSVIEKGQTVTLRCDPISGHDNLYWYRRVMGKEIKFLLHFVKESKQDESGMPNNRFLAERTGGTYSTLKVQPAELEDSGVYFCASSQTSGRANNEQFFGPGTRLTVL.

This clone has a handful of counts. CDR3 in DNA: TGTGCCAGTAGTATAGGCCAGTCCTACGAGCAGTACTTC. Its translation is CASSIGQSYEQYF. This chain connects TRBV19 to TRBJ2-7, with D hard to call. Per germline, CDR1 LNHDA and CDR2 SQIVND (reference sequence). The CDR3 is made up of 13 amino acids. V was pared by 1 base and J by 1 base, with 5 bases between.

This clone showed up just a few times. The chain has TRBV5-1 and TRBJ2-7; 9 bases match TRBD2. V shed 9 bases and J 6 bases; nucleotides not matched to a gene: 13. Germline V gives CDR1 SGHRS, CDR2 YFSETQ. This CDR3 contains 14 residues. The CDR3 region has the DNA TGCGCCACCTCCGTGGTAGCGGGAGAAAGCGAGCAGTACTTC. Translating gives CATSVVAGESEQYF. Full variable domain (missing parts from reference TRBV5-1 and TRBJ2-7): KAGVTQTPRYLIKTRGQQVTLSCSPISGHRSVSWYQQTPGQGLQFLFEYFSETQRNKGNFPGRFSGRQFSNSRSEMNVSTLELGDSALYLCATSVVAGESEQYFGPGTRLTVT.

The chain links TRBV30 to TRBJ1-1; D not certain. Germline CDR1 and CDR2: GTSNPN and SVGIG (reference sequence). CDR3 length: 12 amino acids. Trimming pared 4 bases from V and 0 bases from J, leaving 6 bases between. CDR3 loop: CAWNRMNTEAFF. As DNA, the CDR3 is TGTGCCTGGAATCGGATGAACACTGAAGCTTTCTTT.

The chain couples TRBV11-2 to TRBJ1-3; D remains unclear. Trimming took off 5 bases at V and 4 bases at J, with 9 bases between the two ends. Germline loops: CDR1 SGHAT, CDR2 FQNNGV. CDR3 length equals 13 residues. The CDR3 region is CASSPPGGNTIYF. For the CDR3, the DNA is TGTGCCAGCAGCCCCCCCGGGGGAAACACCATATATTTT.

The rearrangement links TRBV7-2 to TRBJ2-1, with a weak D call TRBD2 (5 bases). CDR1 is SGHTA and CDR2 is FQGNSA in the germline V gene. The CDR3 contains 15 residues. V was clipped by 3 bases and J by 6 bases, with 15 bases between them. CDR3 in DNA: TGTGCCAGCAGCTTTCAACGGAGGCGTGCCAATGAGCAGTTCTTC. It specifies CASSFQRRRANEQFF.

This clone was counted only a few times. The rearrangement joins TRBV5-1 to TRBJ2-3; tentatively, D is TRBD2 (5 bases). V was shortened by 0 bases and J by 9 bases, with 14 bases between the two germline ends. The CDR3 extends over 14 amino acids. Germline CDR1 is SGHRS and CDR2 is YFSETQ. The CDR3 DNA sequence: TGCGCCAGCAGCTTGGATGCAAGCGGAGACACGCAGTATTTT. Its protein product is CASSLDASGDTQYF.

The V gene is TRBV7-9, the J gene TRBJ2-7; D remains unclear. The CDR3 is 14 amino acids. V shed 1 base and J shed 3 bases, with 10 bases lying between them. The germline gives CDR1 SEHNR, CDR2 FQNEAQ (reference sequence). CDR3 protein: CASSLDNSYYEQYF. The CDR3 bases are TGTGCCAGCAGCTTAGATAACAGCTACTACGAGCAGTACTTC.

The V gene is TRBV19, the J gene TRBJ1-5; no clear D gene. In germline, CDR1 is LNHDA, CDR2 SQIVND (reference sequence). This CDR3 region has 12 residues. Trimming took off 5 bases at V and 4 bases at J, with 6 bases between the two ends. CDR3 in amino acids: CASSPPNQPQHF. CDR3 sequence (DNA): TGTGCCAGTAGTCCCCCAAATCAGCCCCAGCATTTT.

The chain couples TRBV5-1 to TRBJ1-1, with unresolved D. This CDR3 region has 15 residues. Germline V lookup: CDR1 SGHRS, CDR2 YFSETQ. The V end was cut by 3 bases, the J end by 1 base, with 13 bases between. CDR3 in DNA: TGCGCCAGCAGCTCTGAGTCACAGCCGAACACTGAAGCTTTCTTT. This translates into CASSSESQPNTEAFF.

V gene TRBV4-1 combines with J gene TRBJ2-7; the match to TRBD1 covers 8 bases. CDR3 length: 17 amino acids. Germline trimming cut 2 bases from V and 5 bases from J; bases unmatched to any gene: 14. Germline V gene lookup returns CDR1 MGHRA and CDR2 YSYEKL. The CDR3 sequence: CASSQSWRQGLRNEQYF. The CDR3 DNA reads TGCGCCAGCAGCCAATCCTGGAGACAGGGGCTGCGGAACGAGCAGTACTTC.

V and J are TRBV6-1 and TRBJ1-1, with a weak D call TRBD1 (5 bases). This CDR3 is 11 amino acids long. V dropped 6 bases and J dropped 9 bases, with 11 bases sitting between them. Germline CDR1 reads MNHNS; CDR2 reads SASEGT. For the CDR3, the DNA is TGTGCCAGCAGAGCCTGGGGACAAGCTTTCTTT. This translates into CASRAWGQAFF.

CDR3 region: CASSTGRGNQPQHF. DNA of the CDR3: TGTGCCAGTAGTACAGGGCGCGGCAATCAGCCCCAGCATTTT. The V call is TRBV19, the J call TRBJ1-5; the D gene is possibly TRBD1 (5 bases). V gave up 4 bases and J gave up 2 bases, with 9 bases separating them. This CDR3 is built from 14 residues. Germline V lookup: CDR1 LNHDA, CDR2 SQIVND (reference sequence). Full variable domain (missing parts from reference TRBV19 and TRBJ1-5): DGGITQSPKYLFRKEGQNVTLSCEQNLNHDAMYWYRQDPGQGLRLIYYSQIVNDFQKGDIAEGYSVSREKKESFPLTVTSAQKNPTAFYLCASSTGRGNQPQHFGDGTRLSIL.

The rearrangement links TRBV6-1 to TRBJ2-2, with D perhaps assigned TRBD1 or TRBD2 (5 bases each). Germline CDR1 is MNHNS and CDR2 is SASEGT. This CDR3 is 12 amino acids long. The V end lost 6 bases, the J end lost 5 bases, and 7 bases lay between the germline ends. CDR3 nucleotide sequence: TGTGCCAGCAGGTGGGGGACCGGGGAGCTGTTTTTT. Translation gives CASRWGTGELFF.

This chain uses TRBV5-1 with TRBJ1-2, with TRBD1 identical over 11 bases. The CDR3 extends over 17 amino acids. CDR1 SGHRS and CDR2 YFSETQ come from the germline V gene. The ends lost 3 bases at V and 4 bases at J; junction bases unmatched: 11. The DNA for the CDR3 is TGCGCCAGCAGCTCACTAGGACAGGGGGCACGAGGCTATGGCTACACCTTC. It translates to CASSSLGQGARGYGYTF.

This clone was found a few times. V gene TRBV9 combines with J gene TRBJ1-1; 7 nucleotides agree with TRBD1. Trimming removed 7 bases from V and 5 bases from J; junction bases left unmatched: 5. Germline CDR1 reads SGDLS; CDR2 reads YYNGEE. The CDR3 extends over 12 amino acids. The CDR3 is CASSRGFTEAFF. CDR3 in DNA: TGTGCCAGCTCCAGGGGGTTTACTGAAGCTTTCTTT.

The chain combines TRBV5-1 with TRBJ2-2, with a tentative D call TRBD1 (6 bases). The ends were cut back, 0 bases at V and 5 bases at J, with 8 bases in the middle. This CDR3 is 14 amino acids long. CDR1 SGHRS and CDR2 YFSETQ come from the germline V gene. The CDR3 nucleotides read TGCGCCAGCAGCTTGGGGCAGGGGACCGGGGAGCTGTTTTTT. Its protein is CASSLGQGTGELFF.

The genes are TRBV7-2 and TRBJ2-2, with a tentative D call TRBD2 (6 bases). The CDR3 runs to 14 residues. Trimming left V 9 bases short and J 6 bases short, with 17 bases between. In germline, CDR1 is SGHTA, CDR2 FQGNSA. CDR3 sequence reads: CASGGGVGPGELFF. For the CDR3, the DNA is TGTGCCAGTGGTGGCGGGGTCGGGCCCGGGGAGCTGTTTTTT.

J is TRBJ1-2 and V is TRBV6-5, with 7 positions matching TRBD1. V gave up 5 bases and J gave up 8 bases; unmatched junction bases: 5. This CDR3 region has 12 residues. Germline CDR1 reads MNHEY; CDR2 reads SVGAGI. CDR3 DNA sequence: TGTGCCAGCAGTCGACAGGGAGGCGGCTACACCTTC. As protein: CASSRQGGGYTF.

The CDR3 region has the DNA TGTGCCAGCAGCAGGCCGGGACAGGGAGCCGAGCAGTACTTC. Its translation is CASSRPGQGAEQYF. V is TRBV6-6 and J is TRBJ2-7, with 9 nucleotides matching TRBD1. The CDR3 totals 14 residues. J was trimmed by 6 bases and V by 6 bases; bases with no gene match: 9. Germline lookup yields CDR1 MNHNY and CDR2 SVGAGI (reference sequence).

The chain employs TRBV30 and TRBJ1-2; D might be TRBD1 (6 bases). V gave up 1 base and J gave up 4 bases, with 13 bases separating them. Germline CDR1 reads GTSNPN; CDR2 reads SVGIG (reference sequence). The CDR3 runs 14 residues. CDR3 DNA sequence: TGTGCCTGGAGTGCGTTGGGGACATTCTATGGCTACACCTTC. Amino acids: CAWSALGTFYGYTF.

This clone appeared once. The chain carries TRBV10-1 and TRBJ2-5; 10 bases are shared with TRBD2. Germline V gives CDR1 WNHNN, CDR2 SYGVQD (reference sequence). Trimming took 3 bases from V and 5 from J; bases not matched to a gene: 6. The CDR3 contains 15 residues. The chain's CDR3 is CASSDRLAGVETQYF. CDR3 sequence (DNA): TGCGCCAGCAGTGATAGGCTAGCGGGAGTGGAGACCCAGTACTTC.

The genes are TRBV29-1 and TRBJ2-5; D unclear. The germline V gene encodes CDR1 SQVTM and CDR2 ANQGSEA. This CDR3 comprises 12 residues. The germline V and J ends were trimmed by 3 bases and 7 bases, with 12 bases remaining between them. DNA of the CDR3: TGCAGCGTTGAGTTCCGGGTAGGGACCCAGTACTTC. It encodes CSVEFRVGTQYF.

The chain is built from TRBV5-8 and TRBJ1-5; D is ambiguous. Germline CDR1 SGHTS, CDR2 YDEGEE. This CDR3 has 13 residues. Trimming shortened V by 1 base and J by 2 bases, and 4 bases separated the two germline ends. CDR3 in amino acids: CASSLSGNQPQHF. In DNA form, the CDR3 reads TGTGCCAGCAGCTTGTCAGGCAATCAGCCCCAGCATTTT.